This T cell receptor beta chain was sequenced for a study of T cell clonotyping in hematopoietic cell transplantation. Overall study results and limits: Few recipient clonotypes overlapped donors; over 97% were de novo at given depth. Pathologically expanded recipient clonotypes increased progressively from day 30 to day 180 as diversity fell. Higher Inverse Simpson Index values in graft donor and pretransplant recipient predicted broader posttransplant TCR diversity. Without cell sorting, CD4 versus CD8 contributions remain unresolved.

Sequenced by immunoSEQ multiplex PCR; TCRdb stores in-frame clones only, minus some. The repertoire holds 26,000 or so clones, with about 94% as singletons. Comment on this clone: Its specificity is unknown.

Per the germline V gene, CDR1 is SGHTA and CDR2 is FQGNSA. The V gene lost 2 bases and the J gene lost 4 bases, with 12 bases spanning the gap. The CDR3 contains 14 residues. This chain uses TRBV7-2 with TRBJ2-7, with D tentatively TRBD1 (5 bases). Sequencing input: peripheral blood mononuclear cells. This receptor was taken from a man aged 50-59 years in good health. Some clones in this sample may be carry-over from other donors' samples. DNA for the CDR3: TGTGCCAGCAGCTTATATTCTCAGGGTTACGAGCAGTACTTC. Residues: CASSLYSQGYEQYF.